This T cell receptor beta chain was identified during a study of T cell responses to AZD1222 COVID-19 vaccine. Findings of the study overall: Mostly white British, mostly female donors; authors suggested clonal diversity may be underestimated. Vaccine-associated CD4 TCRs spanned spike, dominant at 160-218 and 743-854.

Of note for this clone: The antigen is not known.

Libraries were prepared by immunoSEQ multiplex PCR; TCRdb keeps only in-frame clonotypes and omits some of them. Of 200,000 or so clones in the sample, approximately 94% are singletons; the top ten hold approximately 9.6%. CDR1 and CDR2 from the germline V gene are SEHNR and FQNEAQ (reference sequence). The CDR3 is 16 residues long. Trimming pared 6 bases from V and 0 bases from J, leaving 15 bases between. The rearrangement links TRBV7-9 to TRBJ2-1, with TRBD2 as a possible D gene (6 bases). The sequence was obtained from an adult in good health. The specimen was peripheral blood, collected on day 0 of AZD1222 vaccination. The chain's CDR3 is CASSSGLQLSYNEQFF. CDR3 DNA sequence: TGTGCCAGCAGTTCGGGACTTCAACTCTCCTACAATGAGCAGTTCTTC.